This T cell receptor beta chain derives from a study of CD8 T cells in ankylosing spondylitis. General study findings and limits: It appeared that ankylosing spondylitis blood was characterized by a TCR beta motif of several highly homologous variants. According to the report, clones linked to the disease were significantly enriched in matched synovial fluid samples taken from ankylosing spondylitis patients.

This clonotype was seen many times. The antigen is not known. TCRdb analysed the 5' RACE reads with MiXCR anew, one entry per CDR3 protein. This table holds about 250,000 distinct CDR3 sequences, under 30% found once. In germline, CDR1 is SGHTA, CDR2 FQGNSA. Trimming stripped 3 bases from V and 10 bases from J, with 10 bases between. CDR3 length: 13 residues. The J gene is TRBJ1-6, the V gene TRBV7-2, with D hard to call. The specimen was blood, either unsorted or a sorted T cell fraction (not recorded which). The receptor's source is a male donor with ankylosing spondylitis or in good health (not recorded which). The CDR3 protein is CASSLAEESPLHF. The CDR3 bases are TGTGCCAGCAGCTTGGCGGAGGAGTCACCCCTCCACTTT.